A single sample is the source of the 23 T cell receptor beta chains below, sequenced in a study of metastatic and nonmetastatic thyroid tumors. None of the patients had undergone any treatment ahead of thyroid surgery. TCRdb reanalyzed the PCR reads via MiXCR. The table shows 15,000 to 20,000 clones, with 22% occurring only once. The sample comprised adjacent normal tissue. The receptors here all came from a female donor with papillary thyroid cancer or a benign thyroid nodule (not recorded which). Some clones in this sample may be carry-over from other donors' samples.

This clone was found many times. V gene TRBV4-1 combines with J gene TRBJ2-2, with D perhaps matching TRBD1 (6 bases). Per the germline V gene, CDR1 is MGHRA and CDR2 is YSYEKL. Trimming pared 3 bases from V and 6 bases from J, leaving 11 bases between. The CDR3 runs to 14 residues. CDR3 region: CASSQHRDAGELFF. The DNA of the CDR3 is TGCGCCAGCAGCCAGCACAGGGATGCCGGGGAGCTGTTTTTT.

This rearrangement joins TRBV6-1 to TRBJ1-5; tentative D call: TRBD1 (6 bases). The CDR3 loop spans 15 amino acids. The V gene's germline CDR1 is MNHNS and CDR2 SASEGT. V lost 7 bases and J lost 4, with 17 bases in between. The CDR3 reads CASTNTAGANQPQHF. The CDR3 nucleotides are TGTGCCAGCACCAATACGGCAGGGGCAAATCAGCCCCAGCATTTT.

The rearrangement joins TRBV7-3 to TRBJ2-1; perhaps TRBD2 as D (5 bases). Looked up from germline, CDR1 is SGHTA and CDR2 is FQGTGA. CDR3 size: 12 residues. Trimming took 2 bases from V and 10 from J, leaving 9 bases between them. CDR3 DNA: TGTGCCAGCAGCTTAGCCACGGGAGAGCAGTTCTTC. It codes for CASSLATGEQFF.

This clone was picked up many times. The rearrangement joins TRBV28 to TRBJ1-2; a possible D gene is TRBD1 (6 bases). The CDR3 covers 15 residues. Germline CDR1 is MDHEN and CDR2 is SYDVKM. Trimming left V 4 bases short and J 5 bases short, with 17 bases between. CDR3 loop: CASSSKGGRFYGYTF. DNA of the CDR3: TGTGCCAGCAGTTCGAAGGGGGGGAGGTTTTATGGCTACACCTTC.

This clone was counted between two and nine times. CDR3 amino acids: CASSFPGLAGTRDQYF. CDR3 coding DNA: TGTGCCAGCAGTTTCCCCGGACTAGCGGGGACTCGTGACCAGTACTTC. The chain carries TRBV6-2 or TRBV6-3 and TRBJ2-5; 12 bases are a match to TRBD2. V trimming: 4 bases; J trimming: 10 bases; junction bases outside the gene matches: 13. In germline, CDR1 is MNHEY, CDR2 SVGEGT. This CDR3 has 16 residues.

This clone was recorded a few times. The gene calls are TRBV20-1 and TRBJ2-3, with D possibly TRBD1 on 6 matching bases. The CDR3 is made up of 17 amino acids. The V and J ends lost 6 bases and 6 bases respectively, with 28 bases between them. Germline loops: CDR1 DFQATT, CDR2 SNEGSKA (reference sequence). Written as DNA, the CDR3 is TGCAGTGCCACCCGAACCCAGCGGACAGACTTTTTTGATACGCAGTATTTT. The encoded protein is CSATRTQRTDFFDTQYF.

The table lists this clone with a few counts. Just one base apart from a much larger clone, this may be a read error. V is TRBV6-9 and J is TRBJ2-2; the D is unclear. V was clipped by 5 bases and J by 2 bases, with 12 bases between them. The CDR3 extends over 15 amino acids. The V gene's germline CDR1 is MNHGY and CDR2 SVAAGI. The CDR3 bases are TGTGCCAGCAGTCTTCGAAGGGTAAACACCGGGGAGCTGTTTTTT. Its translation is CASSLRRVNTGELFF.

The sample holds many counts of this clone. The chain joins TRBV27 to TRBJ2-2; TRBD2 aligns across 11 bases. The CDR3 contains 19 residues. J gave up 3 bases and V 4 bases, and 13 bases lay outside the gene matches. Germline V CDR1 and CDR2: MNHEY, SMNVEV (reference sequence). CDR3 nucleotides: TGTGCCAGCAGTTCTATTGGGACTAGCGGATTCGAGGACACCGGGGAGCTGTTTTTT. Its protein is CASSSIGTSGFEDTGELFF.

This clone was recorded once. The V call is TRBV5-1, the J call TRBJ2-2; D gene ambiguous. This CDR3 has 14 residues. CDR1 SGHRS and CDR2 YFSETQ come from the germline V gene. V dropped 6 bases and J dropped 2 bases, with 11 bases sitting between them. The CDR3 DNA is TGCGCCAGCAAGAGGTTACAAAACACCGGGGAGCTGTTTTTT. As protein: CASKRLQNTGELFF.

V is TRBV11-1 and J is TRBJ2-7, with 9 bases aligning to TRBD1. J was trimmed by 6 bases and V by 5 bases; bases with no gene match: 11. CDR3 length equals 15 residues. The germline gives CDR1 SGHAT, CDR2 FQDESV (reference sequence). CDR3 DNA sequence: TGTGCCAGCAGCACAAGGAAGGGACAGGGACGCGAGCAGTACTTC. Translating gives CASSTRKGQGREQYF. The variable domain in full, with the rest retrieved from reference TRBV11-1 and TRBJ2-7, is EAEVAQSPRYKITEKSQAVAFWCDPISGHATLYWYRQILGQGPELLVQFQDESVVDDSQLPKDRFSAERLKGVDSTLKIQPAELGDSAMYLCASSTRKGQGREQYFGPGTRLTVT.

This clone was observed a few times. The chain is built from TRBV19 and TRBJ1-1; no clear D. From germline, CDR1 is LNHDA and CDR2 SQIVND (reference sequence). This CDR3 contains 13 residues. Trimming took 2 bases from V and 4 from J, leaving 8 bases between them. The CDR3 sequence: CASSISGLTEAFF. The CDR3 DNA sequence: TGTGCCAGTAGTATAAGTGGTCTCACTGAAGCTTTCTTT. The variable domain in full, with the rest retrieved from reference TRBV19 and TRBJ1-1, is DGGITQSPKYLFRKEGQNVTLSCEQNLNHDAMYWYRQDPGQGLRLIYYSQIVNDFQKGDIAEGYSVSREKKESFPLTVTSAQKNPTAFYLCASSISGLTEAFFGQGTRLTVV.

V gene TRBV2 combines with J gene TRBJ1-1, with D maybe TRBD1 (5 bases). Germline V lookup: CDR1 SNHLY, CDR2 FYNNEI. The CDR3 length is 13 residues. Between the trimmed V and J ends, which lost 6 bases and 1 base, there was a span of 9 bases. CDR3: CASSGRGNTEAFF. The CDR3 DNA follows: TGTGCCAGCAGCGGGAGGGGGAACACTGAAGCTTTCTTT.

The chain joins TRBV2 to TRBJ2-5, with TRBD2 identical over 8 bases. Germline assignment: CDR1 SNHLY and CDR2 FYNNEI. This CDR3 has 16 residues. The junction had 13 bases not matched to a gene; V was cut back by 6 bases and J by 4 bases. The CDR3 reads CASRSRWLSGGETQYF. DNA for the CDR3: TGTGCCAGCAGATCTCGCTGGCTCAGCGGGGGAGAGACCCAGTACTTC.

About this clone itself: The junction departs from germline at one end; a sequencing error may be responsible. The chain carries TRBV20-1 and TRBJ2-7; D might be TRBD2 (6 bases). This CDR3 comprises 15 residues. Germline V gene lookup returns CDR1 DFQATT and CDR2 SNEGSKA (reference sequence). CDR3: CSASSRDGSSHEQYF. The CDR3 coding sequence is TGCAGTGCCAGCAGCCGGGACGGGAGCTCCCACGAGCAGTACTTC.

This clone was observed a few times. This chain joins TRBV2 and TRBJ1-1, with unresolved D. Germline V lookup: CDR1 SNHLY, CDR2 FYNNEI. V was cut by 6 bases and J by 0 bases, with 14 bases left in between. The CDR3 totals 15 residues. The CDR3 is CASRIFSELNTEAFF. CDR3 nucleotide sequence: TGTGCCAGCAGAATCTTCAGCGAACTGAACACTGAAGCTTTCTTT.

The rearrangement uses TRBV7-2 and TRBJ2-7, with TRBD2 identical over 10 bases. V lost 5 bases to trimming and J lost 3 bases; unmatched junction nucleotides: 19. This CDR3 is built from 19 residues. Germline CDR1 SGHTA, CDR2 FQGNSA. As DNA, the CDR3 is TGTGCCAGCAGCAGAAGCTCAACGGAGTTTACTAGCGGGAACTACGAGCAGTACTTC. Protein sequence: CASSRSSTEFTSGNYEQYF.

The J gene is TRBJ2-5, the V gene TRBV9; possible D gene TRBD1, 6 bases. The germline V gene has CDR1 SGDLS and CDR2 YYNGEE. Trimming shortened V by 2 bases and J by 2 bases, and 13 bases separated the two germline ends. The CDR3 contains 15 residues. The CDR3 nucleotides are TGTGCCAGCAGCGTCCGGGACAACGAACAAGAGACCCAGTACTTC. It specifies CASSVRDNEQETQYF.

In this sample, this clone turned up a few times. The rearrangement uses TRBV25-1 and TRBJ2-7; either TRBD1 or TRBD2 may supply D (7 bases each). The CDR3 spans 14 residues. V was clipped by 7 bases and J by 7 bases, with 20 bases between them. CDR1 MGHDK and CDR2 SYGVNS come from the germline V gene. In nucleotides, the CDR3 is TGTGCCAGCACCAGGGGGGGAGGGTCCCGGGAGCAGTACTTC. Protein product: CASTRGGGSREQYF.

This clone showed up just a few times. The CDR3 here is CAISDVGQGAYEQYF. The CDR3 bases are TGTGCCATCAGTGACGTGGGACAGGGGGCGTACGAGCAGTACTTC. The chain links TRBV10-3 to TRBJ2-7, with 12 positions matching TRBD1. The germline gives CDR1 ENHRY, CDR2 SYGVKD. J was trimmed by 4 bases and V by 3 bases; bases with no gene match: 4. The CDR3 sequence is 15 residues long.

Of note for this clone: A much larger clone lies a single base off, so this may be a read error. The chain links TRBV24-1 to TRBJ2-2; D unclear. V was trimmed by 3 bases and J by 5 bases, leaving 12 bases between them. The CDR3 loop spans 15 amino acids. Looked up from germline, CDR1 is KGHDR and CDR2 is SFDVKD. The CDR3 nucleotides are TGTGCCACCAGTGATATGTTGTTGGGGACCGGGGAGCTGTTTTTT. Its protein is CATSDMLLGTGELFF.

This chain uses TRBV9 with TRBJ2-2; the D is unclear. The CDR3 runs 14 residues. From germline, CDR1 is SGDLS and CDR2 YYNGEE. Trimming took 0 bases from V and 7 from J, leaving 10 bases between them. CDR3 bases: TGTGCCAGCAGCGTAGACTGGCCGGGCGGGGAGCTGTTTTTT. It encodes CASSVDWPGGELFF.

This clone has just a few counts. The chain couples TRBV30 to TRBJ1-1; possible D gene TRBD1, 5 bases. The CDR3 contains 15 residues. In germline, CDR1 is GTSNPN, CDR2 SVGIG (reference sequence). V lost 1 base and J 6 bases, leaving 18 bases between the germline ends. CDR3 DNA sequence: TGTGCCTGGAGTGCCCGGATCAAGAAGGGACCTGAAGCTTTCTTT. It is translated as CAWSARIKKGPEAFF.

The chain links TRBV3-1 to TRBJ2-2; 12 nucleotides align to TRBD2. Germline V gene data show CDR1 as LGHDT and CDR2 as YNNKEL (reference sequence). V was clipped by 2 bases and J by 1 base; unmatched bases: 8. The CDR3 has 19 amino acids. CDR3 amino acids: CASSQMKLAGGWNTGELFF. CDR3 coding DNA: TGTGCCAGCAGCCAAATGAAACTAGCGGGAGGATGGAACACCGGGGAGCTGTTTTTT.